The entry that follows covers one TCR beta chain sequence. Its antigen is undetermined. The data originate from a study of shared clonotypes between healthy human individuals. Study-wide results and limits: Naive subsets generally exceeded memory subsets in estimated richness.

Measured with immunoSEQ multiplex PCR; TCRdb has only the in-frame clones, and not every one. Among about 2.3 million clones, 80% to 95% were seen once, and the ten largest hold approximately 0.4%. Trimming removed 3 bases from V and 4 bases from J; junction bases left unmatched: 5. Per the germline V gene, CDR1 is SGHVS and CDR2 is FNYEAQ. The CDR3 is 16 residues long. Material for sequencing was naive CD4+ T cells from PBMCs. Subset: CD45RA+ positively selected. This chain links TRBV7-6 with TRBJ2-2, with TRBD2 identical over 10 bases. The source of this sequence is a man younger than 30 in good health. Some clones in this sample may be carry-over from other donors' samples. The CDR3, as DNA: TGTGCCAGCAGCTTCTCTAGCGGGAGAGGCACCGGGGAGCTGTTTTTT. Residues: CASSFSSGRGTGELFF.